The subject of this entry is one T cell receptor beta chain. This entry belongs to a study of blood T cell repertoires in COVID-19. Overall study context: Sources were T cells, B-cell-depleted T cells, or PBMCs; the material itself was cDNA or gDNA.

Methods used by the authors: From reference gene primer amplification, estimates of nucleated cell counts were derived. TCRdb's table, derived via immunoSEQ multiplex PCR, lists solely in-frame clones and lacks some. The V and J calls and clone size come from that table; D and trimming were worked out from the DNA. The repertoire has about 56,000 clones, 72% of them found once; the top ten carry 4% to 5%. Trimming pared 7 bases from V and 0 bases from J, leaving 4 bases between. The CDR3 has 13 amino acids. The germline V gene has CDR1 MNHEY and CDR2 SMNVEV (reference sequence). The sequenced sample consisted of peripheral blood. The sequence was obtained from a woman aged 70-85 years with COVID-19, enrolled during active disease. The J gene is TRBJ1-6, the V gene TRBV27; D is uncertain. This CDR3 is CASTGSYNSPLHF. The DNA of the CDR3 is TGTGCCAGCACGGGCTCCTATAATTCACCCCTCCACTTT.